The rows below give T cell receptor beta chains drawn from one sample of a study of T cells in tumors after PD-1 blockade. TCRdb's table, derived via immunoSEQ multiplex PCR, lists solely in-frame clones and lacks some. The sample holds 34,000 or so clones; approximately 70% are singletons and the top ten take approximately 40%. The sequenced sample was PBMCs, obtained after anti-PD-1 treatment. The receptors shown here come from a human donor with basal cell carcinoma. The CDR3 runs from the conserved cysteine through the conserved F or W. A D gene is named only where the DNA matches it firmly. Size is stated for part of the rows, as once, few or many counts, or as a class when the clone is expanded.

j_call clone_size v_call d_call cdr3_nt cdr3_aa
TRBJ1-1 - TRBV7-3 - TGTGCCAGCAGCTTAAATAGGAACACTGAAGCTTTCTTT CASSLNRNTEAFF
TRBJ1-1 few TRBV30 - TGTGCCTGGCTAAGGAGCAGGAACACTGAAGCTTTCTTT CAWLRSRNTEAFF
TRBJ1-4 - TRBV5-8 TRBD1 TGTGCCAGCACCCTGACAGGGAGTAATGAAAAACTGTTTTTT CASTLTGSNEKLFF
TRBJ2-3 - TRBV5-1 - TGCGCCAGCAGCTCCACAGGGCCAGTCGGTACGCAGTATTTT CASSSTGPVGTQYF
TRBJ1-1 - TRBV4-3 - TGCGCCAGCAGCCAAGGGCCCATACAGGGAACCACTGAAGCTTTCTTT CASSQGPIQGTTEAFF
TRBJ2-6 - TRBV24-1 TRBD1 TGTGCCACCGGGGACAGTTCCTCTGGGGCCAACGTCCTGACTTTC CATGDSSSGANVLTF
TRBJ1-5 - TRBV6-6 - TGTGCCAGCAGTTACTCAGGACAAGGACAGCCCCAGCATTTT CASSYSGQGQPQHF
TRBJ2-1 once TRBV7-2 TRBD2 TGTGCCAGCAGCCTGACTAGCGTCTGGGATGAGCAGTTCTTC CASSLTSVWDEQFF
TRBJ1-4 - TRBV24-1 TRBD1 TGTGCCACCAGTGAAACCCCAGGGGGGGAAAAACTGTTTTTT CATSETPGGEKLFF
TRBJ2-1 - TRBV27 - TGTGCCAGCAGTTTACCCATCTACAATGAGCAGTTCTTC CASSLPIYNEQFF
TRBJ2-2 - TRBV6-5 - TGTGCCAGCAGTTCGGACGGATTGAACACCGGGGAGCTGTTTTTT CASSSDGLNTGELFF
TRBJ1-2 - TRBV28 - TGTGCCAGCAGCCGAGATGGGGCCAGGGGCCAAGGCTACACCTTC CASSRDGARGQGYTF
TRBJ2-1 few TRBV24-1 - TGTGCCACCAGTCGGGGGAAGGTGGGCAATGAGCAGTTCTTC CATSRGKVGNEQFF
TRBJ2-2 - TRBV2 TRBD2 TGTGCCAGCAGTGAAGAAGCGGGGGCGTTGACCGGGGAGCTGTTTTTT CASSEEAGALTGELFF